Below, 17 T cell receptor beta chains from the same sample are listed, as sequenced in a study of T cell responses to AZD1222 COVID-19 vaccine. Measured with immunoSEQ multiplex PCR; TCRdb has only the in-frame clones, and not every one. The sample has about 130,000 clones, about nine tenths seen once. Sequences were derived from peripheral blood, sampled on day 0 of AZD1222 vaccination. The source of these receptors is an adult in good health.

The chain recombines TRBV28 with TRBJ1-2, with 8 nucleotides matching TRBD1. The germline gives CDR1 MDHEN, CDR2 SYDVKM. The CDR3 extends over 14 amino acids. J lost 3 bases, V lost 6 bases, and 6 bases had no gene match. For the CDR3, the DNA is TGTGCCAGCAGCTCAGGGGGCGCGGACTATGGCTACACCTTC. Its translation: CASSSGGADYGYTF.

This clone was seen more than once but under ten times. The rearrangement uses TRBV2 and TRBJ1-2, with D perhaps TRBD1 (5 bases). The CDR3 contains 12 residues. CDR1 and CDR2 from the germline V gene are SNHLY and FYNNEI. With 6 bases removed from V and 5 bases from J, the gap between germline ends came to 10 bases. The CDR3 bases are TGTGCCAGCAGGGGACTGGGGTATGGCTACACCTTC. It translates to CASRGLGYGYTF.

The chain is built from TRBV5-1 and TRBJ1-6; D uncertain. This CDR3 has 15 residues. CDR1 and CDR2 from the germline V gene are SGHRS and YFSETQ. V lost 0 bases and J lost 5, with 9 bases in between. DNA of the CDR3: TGCGCCAGCAGCTTGGGTCCGGCGAATAATTCACCCCTCCACTTT. This encodes CASSLGPANNSPLHF.

A single count supports this clone. The chain joins TRBV5-6 to TRBJ1-3; no clear D gene. The CDR3 sequence is 15 residues long. Trimming cost V 0 bases and J 2 bases, with 9 bases left between them. Germline loops: CDR1 SGHDT, CDR2 YYEEEE. The CDR3 region is CASSLDGVAGNTIYF. CDR3 nucleotide sequence: TGTGCCAGCAGCTTGGATGGCGTGGCTGGAAACACCATATATTTT.

This clone was recorded once. The chain employs TRBV4-1 and TRBJ1-4; D gene unclear. V shed 8 bases and J shed 0 bases, with 13 bases lying between them. The CDR3 covers 15 residues. The germline V gene has CDR1 MGHRA and CDR2 YSYEKL. The CDR3 here is CASRRPGSTNEKLFF. The CDR3 DNA sequence: TGCGCCAGCCGCCGACCTGGATCAACTAATGAAAAACTGTTTTTT.

This chain joins TRBV7-9 and TRBJ1-5; D is unresolved. Germline lookup yields CDR1 SEHNR and CDR2 FQNEAQ (reference sequence). The CDR3 contains 14 residues. Trimming left V 1 base short and J 6 bases short, with 10 bases between. The CDR3 sequence: CASSLGEGRQPQHF. The CDR3 DNA reads as TGTGCCAGCAGCTTAGGGGAGGGTCGTCAGCCCCAGCATTTT. The entire variable domain, with the rest obtained from reference TRBV7-9 and TRBJ1-5, is as follows: DTGVSQNPRHKITKRGQNVTFRCDPISEHNRLYWYRQTLGQGPEFLTYFQNEAQLEKSRLLSDRFSAERPKGSFSTLEIQRTEQGDSAMYLCASSLGEGRQPQHFGDGTRLSIL.

The V and J genes are TRBV7-8 and TRBJ1-1; D is perhaps TRBD1 (5 bases). The CDR3 contains 13 residues. In germline, CDR1 is SGHVS, CDR2 FQNEAQ. Between the trimmed V and J ends, which lost 5 bases and 1 base, there was a span of 8 bases. In DNA, the CDR3 is TGTGCCAGCAGCCGACAGAGGAACACTGAAGCTTTCTTT. Translated: CASSRQRNTEAFF.

V and J are TRBV10-3 and TRBJ1-5, with 8 bases aligning to TRBD1. The V gene end was trimmed by 3 bases and the J gene end by 0 bases; junction bases not matched to a gene: 4. CDR3 size: 16 residues. Germline V lookup: CDR1 ENHRY, CDR2 SYGVKD. The CDR3 DNA follows: TGTGCCATCAGTGAAACAGGGGGATATAGCAATCAGCCCCAGCATTTT. Protein product: CAISETGGYSNQPQHF.

The chain couples TRBV7-9 to TRBJ1-1; 9 bases map to TRBD1. The junction had 12 bases not matched to a gene; V was cut back by 4 bases and J by 9 bases. The CDR3 runs to 15 residues. Germline CDR1 SEHNR, CDR2 FQNEAQ (reference sequence). DNA of the CDR3: TGTGCCAGCAGCTCGCCGGGACAGGGTCCCTGGAAAGCTTTCTTT. Protein: CASSSPGQGPWKAFF.

This chain uses TRBV7-2 with TRBJ2-7; no reliable D call. Trimming cost V 2 bases and J 1 base, with 9 bases left between them. The length of the CDR3 is 14 residues. In germline, CDR1 is SGHTA, CDR2 FQGNSA. CDR3 protein: CASSLYQVSYEQYF. Here the CDR3 DNA reads TGTGCCAGCAGCTTATATCAGGTTTCCTACGAGCAGTACTTC.

The CDR3 nucleotides read TGTGCCAGTAGTCGGCAGGGGGCTGCAACTAATGAAAAACTGTTTTTT. This translates into CASSRQGAATNEKLFF. The rearrangement links TRBV19 to TRBJ1-4, with 8 bases matching TRBD1. The germline V gene has CDR1 LNHDA and CDR2 SQIVND (reference sequence). The CDR3 runs 16 residues. V was pared by 5 bases and J by 0 bases, with 5 bases of the junction left unmatched.

This clone has a handful of counts. This chain uses TRBV20-1 with TRBJ1-2, with D hard to call. CDR1 DFQATT and CDR2 SNEGSKA come from the germline V gene (reference sequence). This CDR3 has 11 amino acids. Trimming pared 2 bases from V and 4 bases from J, leaving 5 bases between. The CDR3 spells CSARPGYGYTF. As DNA, the CDR3 is TGCAGTGCTAGACCTGGCTATGGCTACACCTTC.

V is TRBV6-5 and J is TRBJ1-2, with TRBD1 identical over 7 bases. This CDR3 has 13 amino acids. Germline V gene lookup returns CDR1 MNHEY and CDR2 SVGAGI. The junction had 6 bases not matched to a gene; V was cut back by 4 bases and J by 7 bases. The CDR3 reads CASSSRDSGGYTF. CDR3 bases: TGTGCCAGCAGTTCCAGGGACAGCGGTGGCTACACCTTC.

The J gene is TRBJ1-2, the V gene TRBV19, with D tentatively TRBD1 (5 bases). This CDR3 is 15 amino acids long. Per the germline V gene, CDR1 is LNHDA and CDR2 is SQIVND (reference sequence). Between the trimmed V and J ends, which lost 10 bases and 8 bases, there was a span of 26 bases. The CDR3 nucleotides read TGTGCCACCCGCCAGAGGCAGGGCTTACCGGGCGGCTACACCTTC. Residues: CATRQRQGLPGGYTF.

In the case of this clone: This CDR3 is also generated by other DNA sequences in the sample. The CDR3 protein is CASSPSSYEQYF. The DNA of the CDR3 is TGTGCCAGCAGTCCGAGCTCCTACGAGCAGTACTTC. V is TRBV12-3 or TRBV12-4 and J is TRBJ2-7; D remains ambiguous. This CDR3 contains 12 residues. V was clipped by 5 bases and J by 0 bases, with 5 bases between them.

This clone was picked up a small number of times. The V gene is TRBV5-1, the J gene TRBJ1-4; possible D gene TRBD1, 5 bases. Trimming took off 0 bases at V and 4 bases at J, with 13 bases between the two ends. Germline CDR1 reads SGHRS; CDR2 reads YFSETQ. The CDR3 is made up of 16 amino acids. The CDR3 sequence: CASSLAGGSLNEKLFF. The CDR3 nucleotides read TGCGCCAGCAGCTTGGCCGGGGGGAGCCTTAATGAAAAACTGTTTTTT.

V usage is TRBV19 and J usage is TRBJ1-2; D not certain. Germline lookup yields CDR1 LNHDA and CDR2 SQIVND (reference sequence). Trimming left V 5 bases short and J 6 bases short, with 13 bases between. CDR3 size: 13 residues. The CDR3, as DNA: TGTGCCAGTAGTCGTTACTTGGAGGATGGCTACACCTTC. Its translation is CASSRYLEDGYTF.